This T cell receptor (beta chain) emerged from a study of tumor-infiltrating lymphocytes in primary liver carcinoma. The wider study: Each participant had primary liver carcinoma, and surgical resection was the treatment. Samples returned roughly 3.5 to 7.13 million productive TCRbeta reads each. Read depth did not differ significantly between tissue types. Study outcomes and limitations: Left bulk and unsorted, the samples did not allow CD4+ and CD8+ repertoires to be compared.

This clonotype was observed at least ten times. The antigen is unknown. TCR beta cDNA was made from 450 to 550 ng total RNA with a constant-region primer. Library construction for TCR beta comprised three nested multiplex PCR rounds performed with slightly modified ARM-PCR. The first two PCR rounds used TRBV1-TRBV30 forward primers with a C-beta reverse primer, 9 to 10 cycles each. TCRdb called the multiplex PCR reads again in MiXCR, with one record for every CDR3 protein. The sample lists some 180,000 distinct CDR3 sequences, about 60% occurring once. The CDR3 totals 13 residues. Germline CDR1 SQVTM, CDR2 ANQGSEA. Trimming stripped 0 bases from V and 5 bases from J, with 7 bases between. Out of unsorted whole blood came the blood RNA, and germline DNA was extracted as well. Every patient had chronic HBV infection and was treatment-naive.

The chain uses TRBV29-1 and TRBJ1-4; D gene unclear. The source of this sequence is a man aged 40-55 years with primary liver carcinoma and hepatitis B virus infection. Sequenced input: peripheral blood. The CDR3 reads CSVEEGRNEKLFF. The CDR3 coding sequence is TGCAGCGTTGAAGAGGGAAGGAATGAAAAACTGTTTTTT.